These 13 T cell receptor beta chains were sequenced from one sample in a study of radiotherapy plus CTLA-4 blockade in lung cancer. Assay used: immunoSEQ multiplex PCR; TCRdb lists only in-frame clones, some missing. The table lists roughly 58,000 clones, approximately 82% of them singletons. The sample here was peripheral blood, taken from a patient treated with radiotherapy plus ipilimumab. Receptors originate from a human donor with non-small cell lung cancer whose response to radiotherapy plus ipilimumab could not be evaluated.

This sequence joins TRBV2 and TRBJ1-5; no reliable D call. V lost 7 bases and J 4 bases, leaving 14 bases between the germline ends. Looked up from germline, CDR1 is SNHLY and CDR2 is FYNNEI. This CDR3 has 14 residues. The DNA for the CDR3 is TGTGCCAGCACCGTGGAGGGAAGGAATCAGCCCCAGCATTTT. It yields the protein CASTVEGRNQPQHF.

The rearrangement links TRBV7-9 to TRBJ2-1, with a tentative D call TRBD2 (6 bases). V lost 5 bases and J 7 bases, leaving 15 bases between the germline ends. Germline V gene sequence: CDR1 SEHNR, CDR2 FQNEAQ (reference sequence). The CDR3 is made up of 14 amino acids. The CDR3 protein is CASSRTTSSNEQFF. The CDR3 DNA follows: TGTGCCAGCAGCCGGACTACCTCCTCGAATGAGCAGTTCTTC.

This chain uses TRBV7-2 with TRBJ1-2; D may be TRBD1 (6 bases). Germline CDR1 and CDR2: SGHTA and FQGNSA. CDR3 size: 15 residues. Trimming took 2 bases from V and 4 from J, leaving 14 bases between them. The chain's CDR3 is CASSLRWDNSYGYTF. The CDR3 DNA follows: TGTGCCAGCAGCTTACGCTGGGACAACAGCTATGGCTACACCTTC.

This clone was recorded once. This chain connects TRBV5-4 to TRBJ1-2; D unresolved. Trimming left V 1 base short and J 5 bases short, with 15 bases between. CDR3 length equals 15 residues. Germline loops: CDR1 SGHNT, CDR2 YYREEE (reference sequence). The CDR3 is CASSLKEGIPYGYTF. The CDR3 bases are TGTGCCAGCAGCTTGAAGGAGGGCATTCCTTATGGCTACACCTTC.

The chain links TRBV7-2 to TRBJ2-5, with TRBD2 identical over 9 bases. The V gene's germline CDR1 is SGHTA and CDR2 FQGNSA. The length of the CDR3 is 15 residues. V dropped 2 bases and J dropped 2; count of bases not matched to a gene: 3. The CDR3 protein is CASSLLSGGQETQYF. The CDR3 DNA reads as TGTGCCAGCAGCTTACTGAGCGGGGGGCAAGAGACCCAGTACTTC.

The table lists this clone with a count of one. The J gene is TRBJ2-3, the V gene TRBV2; TRBD2 agrees at 15 bases. The germline CDR1 and CDR2 sequences are SNHLY and FYNNEI. V dropped 9 bases and J dropped 0; count of bases not matched to a gene: 19. This CDR3 has 21 residues. In DNA form, the CDR3 reads TGTGCCAGACATTCCCCCCGGACTAGCGGGGGGGGCCGACCTAGCACAGATACGCAGTATTTT. Its translation: CARHSPRTSGGGRPSTDTQYF.

This clone was seen just once. The chain recombines TRBV5-4 with TRBJ1-2, with D hard to call. The length of the CDR3 is 14 residues. V gave up 6 bases and J gave up 1 base, with 13 bases separating them. Per the germline V gene, CDR1 is SGHNT and CDR2 is YYREEE (reference sequence). The CDR3 bases are TGTGCCAGCACCTTTAATACAGATAACTATGGCTACACCTTC. Translating gives CASTFNTDNYGYTF.

This CDR3 is CASSQDGGTGWFF. The CDR3 region has the DNA TGCGCCAGCAGCCAAGATGGCGGGACAGGGTGGTTCTTC. This chain uses TRBV4-1 with TRBJ2-1; TRBD1 aligns across 9 bases. Losses at the gene ends were 0 bases for V and 15 bases for J; bases not matched to a gene: 6. Germline CDR1 is MGHRA and CDR2 is YSYEKL. This CDR3 has 13 amino acids.

This sequence joins TRBV11-2 and TRBJ2-5; 7 bases are shared with TRBD1. The CDR3 contains 17 residues. Germline V gene data show CDR1 as SGHAT and CDR2 as FQNNGV. V lost 1 base and J lost 1; bases outside the gene matches: 9. CDR3 sequence: CASSLGAWTGGQETQYF. The CDR3 coding sequence is TGTGCCAGCAGCTTAGGGGCATGGACAGGAGGCCAAGAGACCCAGTACTTC.

This clone was counted a single time. The V and J genes are TRBV5-1 and TRBJ2-7, with D perhaps matching TRBD1 (6 bases). This CDR3 comprises 16 residues. CDR1 is SGHRS, CDR2 YFSETQ, per germline. Trimming pared 0 bases from V and 3 bases from J, leaving 16 bases between. CDR3 coding DNA: TGCGCCAGCAGCTTGGAGTCCAGAAGGGGGAACTACGAGCAGTACTTC. Residues: CASSLESRRGNYEQYF.

This clone has only one observation. CDR3 sequence reads: CASRGAGTEAFF. The CDR3 DNA is TGTGCCAGCAGGGGCGCGGGCACTGAAGCTTTCTTT. The chain recombines TRBV9 with TRBJ1-1; no reliable D call. Germline V CDR1 and CDR2: SGDLS, YYNGEE. The V end lost 5 bases, the J end lost 4 bases, and 9 bases lay between the germline ends. The CDR3 is 12 amino acids.

The chain is built from TRBV5-5 and TRBJ2-5; 8 nucleotides match TRBD2. Germline V gene sequence: CDR1 SGHKS, CDR2 YYEKEE (reference sequence). V shed 4 bases, J shed 2 bases, and the junction held 7 bases outside the gene matches. The CDR3 sequence is 15 residues long. CDR3 sequence reads: CASSRLTSGQETQYF. CDR3 coding DNA: TGTGCCAGCAGCAGGTTAACTAGCGGACAAGAGACCCAGTACTTC. The full variable domain, with the rest looked up from reference TRBV5-5 and TRBJ2-5, is DAGVTQSPTHLIKTRGQQVTLRCSPISGHKSVSWYQQVLGQGPQFIFQYYEKEERGRGNFPDRFSARQFPNYSSELNVNALLLGDSALYLCASSRLTSGQETQYFGPGTRLLVL.

The gene calls are TRBV7-2 and TRBJ2-1; a weak D match, TRBD2 (6 bases). Trimming took off 3 bases at V and 7 bases at J, with 16 bases between the two ends. CDR1 SGHTA and CDR2 FQGNSA come from the germline V gene. CDR3 length equals 15 residues. This CDR3 reads CASSLWARRGNEQFF. The CDR3 nucleotides read TGTGCCAGCAGCTTGTGGGCTCGGCGGGGTAATGAGCAGTTCTTC.